Only a few counts were recorded for the clone carrying this TCR beta chain. The antigen is unknown. These data are taken from a study of T cell repertoires in cytomegalovirus infection. Germline CDR1 MNHEY, CDR2 SMNVEV (reference sequence). The V and J ends lost 9 bases and 6 bases, in that order; junction bases with no gene match: 9. The CDR3 loop spans 14 amino acids. TCRdb itself ran the reads through MiXCR, one entry per CDR3 protein. The sample lists tens of thousands of distinct CDR3 sequences; more than 20% were seen once. Sequences were derived from CD8+ T cells from cultured PBMCs, sampled from culture after CMV antigen stimulation. This sequence was found in a human donor in good health (CMV status not recorded). Some clones in this sample may be carry-over from other donors' samples. The chain has TRBV27 and TRBJ2-2, with TRBD1 matching 8 bases. The CDR3 spells CASQQGEFAGELFF. DNA of the CDR3: TGTGCCAGTCAACAGGGGGAGTTCGCCGGGGAGCTGTTTTTT.